The next 19 T cell receptor beta chains were all read from a single sample in a study of early T cells in non-severe SARS-CoV-2 infection. TCRdb re-called the 5' RACE reads with MiXCR, one entry per CDR3 protein. The sample has some 48,000 distinct CDR3 sequences, more than 6.5% seen once. Sequenced material: whole blood. Source of these receptors: an adult who was a healthcare worker with PCR-confirmed SARS-CoV-2 infection or an uninfected control (not recorded which).

This clonotype was observed many times. This chain joins TRBV6-2 or TRBV6-3 and TRBJ2-2; D is possibly TRBD2 (5 bases). CDR3 length: 17 residues. CDR1 and CDR2 (germline): MNHEY, SVGEGT. V lost 0 bases to trimming and J lost 0 bases, with 11 bases between them. The CDR3 nucleotides are TGTGCCAGCAGTTACTCGGCTAGCTTCGCGAACACCGGGGAGCTGTTTTTT. This translates into CASSYSASFANTGELFF.

This chain joins TRBV28 and TRBJ2-1, with 9 bases matching TRBD2. V shed 8 bases and J 3 bases; nucleotides not matched to a gene: 2. The CDR3 runs to 13 residues. Looked up from germline, CDR1 is MDHEN and CDR2 is SYDVKM. The CDR3 DNA is TGTGCCAGCCTAGCGGGATACTACAATGAGCAGTTCTTC. It encodes CASLAGYYNEQFF.

The V gene is TRBV6-2 or TRBV6-3, the J gene TRBJ2-3; TRBD2 matches 7 bases. Trimming cost V 6 bases and J 1 base; bases outside gene matches: 13. This CDR3 has 17 residues. Germline V gene lookup returns CDR1 MNHEY and CDR2 SVGEGT. The CDR3 is CASRQAGLLKGTDTQYF. CDR3 in DNA: TGTGCCAGCAGGCAAGCGGGACTACTAAAGGGCACAGATACGCAGTATTTT.

This clonotype was detected many times. The V gene is TRBV20-1, the J gene TRBJ1-5, with unresolved D. This CDR3 is built from 14 residues. V was cut by 8 bases and J by 3 bases, with 17 bases left in between. CDR1 DFQATT and CDR2 SNEGSKA come from the germline V gene (reference sequence). CDR3 region: CSWGGGIINQPQHF. CDR3 nucleotides: TGCAGTTGGGGAGGTGGTATTATCAATCAGCCCCAGCATTTT.

A single count supports this clonotype. This chain links TRBV7-8 with TRBJ2-7; weak D call: TRBD1 (6 bases). V shed 4 bases and J shed 0 bases, with 13 bases lying between them. Germline CDR1 reads SGHVS; CDR2 reads FQNEAQ. This CDR3 region has 15 residues. The CDR3 loop reads CASSSSGVSSYEQYF. The DNA of the CDR3 is TGTGCCAGCAGCTCCTCAGGGGTGAGCTCCTACGAGCAGTACTTC.

The V call is TRBV20-1, the J call TRBJ2-7; the D gene is possibly TRBD2 (6 bases). The length of the CDR3 is 13 residues. Trimming removed 6 bases from V and 7 bases from J, with 19 bases in between. Germline-derived CDR1 and CDR2 are DFQATT and SNEGSKA (reference sequence). The DNA of the CDR3 is TGCAGTGCCCGGCGGGTCGCGGGGATGGAGCAGTACTTC. Its translation is CSARRVAGMEQYF.

This clonotype was observed many times. The chain couples TRBV21-1 to TRBJ2-2; no DNA check was done on the table's D call, TRBD1. TRBV21-1 is deemed a pseudogene. The CDR3 extends over 16 amino acids. The CDR3, as DNA: TGTGCCAGCAGCCCCGTCGGGGACAGGGACACCGGGGAGCTGTTTTTT. It yields the protein CASSPVGDRDTGELFF.

The sample holds a few counts of this clonotype. This chain connects TRBV3-1 to TRBJ2-1, with 9 bases lining up with TRBD2. This CDR3 is 15 amino acids long. Germline CDR1 reads LGHDT; CDR2 reads YNNKEL (reference sequence). With 4 bases clipped from V and 7 bases from J, the junction kept 8 bases outside the gene matches. CDR3 DNA: TGTGCCAGCAGCCGTCGCGGGGGGGCCCTAAATGAGCAGTTCTTC. It encodes CASSRRGGALNEQFF.

This clonotype occurred a few times. This rearrangement joins TRBV28 to TRBJ1-1, with a tentative D call TRBD1 (6 bases). V lost 6 bases to trimming and J lost 3 bases, with 14 bases between them. There are 14 residues in the CDR3. The germline V gene has CDR1 MDHEN and CDR2 SYDVKM. The CDR3 here is CASSNLQGHTEAFF. The CDR3 DNA follows: TGTGCCAGCAGCAACCTGCAGGGGCACACTGAAGCTTTCTTT.

This clonotype has ten or more counts. The chain has TRBV4-3 and TRBJ1-2; D gene unclear. The CDR3 is made up of 14 amino acids. Trimming took off 4 bases at V and 6 bases at J, with 15 bases between the two ends. In germline, CDR1 is LGHNA, CDR2 YSLEER. The CDR3 sequence is CASSPLGVFNGYTF. The CDR3 nucleotides are TGCGCCAGCAGCCCACTTGGGGTTTTTAATGGCTACACCTTC.

J is TRBJ1-6 and V is TRBV6-5; 11 bases fit TRBD1. V shed 7 bases, J shed 9 bases, and the junction held 5 bases outside the gene matches. Germline CDR1 and CDR2: MNHEY and SVGAGI. The CDR3 contains 14 residues. The CDR3 bases are TGTGCCAGCACCGCCGGGACAGGGGGTTCACCCCTCCACTTT. Residues: CASTAGTGGSPLHF.

This clonotype was counted at least ten times. V is TRBV10-1 and J is TRBJ2-1, with 9 bases that match TRBD2. The CDR3 contains 15 residues. The V and J ends lost 4 bases and 2 bases, in that order; junction bases with no gene match: 3. Germline loops: CDR1 WNHNN, CDR2 SYGVQD (reference sequence). The DNA of the CDR3 is TGCGCCAGCAGTGCTGGCGGGGGGGCCTACAATGAGCAGTTCTTC. This translates into CASSAGGGAYNEQFF.

There are many counts of this clonotype. The J gene is TRBJ2-7, the V gene TRBV30, with D possibly being TRBD1 (5 bases). This CDR3 has 13 amino acids. V gave up 4 bases and J gave up 4 bases, with 14 bases separating them. CDR1 and CDR2 (germline): GTSNPN, SVGIG (reference sequence). CDR3: CAWKRSSGYEQYF. The DNA of the CDR3 is TGTGCCTGGAAGAGAAGCTCAGGGTACGAGCAGTACTTC.

The J gene is TRBJ2-3, the V gene TRBV2; D is unresolved. The germline gives CDR1 SNHLY, CDR2 FYNNEI. The CDR3 is made up of 13 amino acids. The V end lost 6 bases, the J end lost 8 bases, and 15 bases lay between the germline ends. CDR3 residues: CASRVNLEATQYF. The CDR3 region has the DNA TGTGCCAGCAGGGTAAACCTAGAGGCTACGCAGTATTTT.

This clonotype was observed many times. The chain uses TRBV29-1 and TRBJ2-3, with D perhaps TRBD1 or TRBD2 (5 bases each). V lost 3 bases and J lost 4, with 23 bases in between. The CDR3 spans 17 residues. Per the germline V gene, CDR1 is SQVTM and CDR2 is ANQGSEA. CDR3 region: CSVDLRTRGYLPDTQYF. The CDR3 nucleotides read TGCAGCGTTGATCTTCGGACACGGGGCTATCTCCCAGATACGCAGTATTTT.

The chain recombines TRBV12-3 or TRBV12-4 with TRBJ2-7; D gene uncertain. V was clipped by 0 bases and J by 5 bases, with 2 bases between them. This CDR3 spans 11 amino acids. This CDR3 reads CASSLAHEQYF. The CDR3 region has the DNA TGTGCCAGCAGTTTAGCCCACGAGCAGTACTTC.

This clonotype has at least ten counts. The chain combines TRBV19 with TRBJ2-3; 7 nucleotides agree with TRBD1. V lost 1 base and J lost 2; bases outside the gene matches: 6. The CDR3 is made up of 16 amino acids. From germline, CDR1 is LNHDA and CDR2 SQIVND (reference sequence). As DNA, the CDR3 is TGTGCCAGTAGTATAGCCCGGGGACAGCTCACAGATACGCAGTATTTT. It specifies CASSIARGQLTDTQYF.

This clonotype has a count of ten or more. The chain has TRBV30 and TRBJ2-7; D remains ambiguous. Per the germline V gene, CDR1 is GTSNPN and CDR2 is SVGIG (reference sequence). The V end lost 4 bases, the J end lost 0 bases, and 10 bases lay between the germline ends. The CDR3 length is 13 residues. DNA of the CDR3: TGTGCCTGGACTGGAGACAACTCCTACGAGCAGTACTTC. Its translation is CAWTGDNSYEQYF.

This clonotype was seen at least ten times. This chain joins TRBV4-2 and TRBJ2-2, with TRBD2 matching over 9 bases. After removal of 4 bases from V and 0 bases from J, the junction contained 6 bases not matched to a gene. Germline CDR1 is LGHNA and CDR2 is YNFKEQ. The CDR3 runs 17 residues. CDR3 region: CASSLHWTSANTGELFF. The CDR3 nucleotides read TGTGCCAGCAGCCTGCACTGGACTAGCGCGAACACCGGGGAGCTGTTTTTT.